Shown below are 30 T cell receptor beta chains from a single sample sequenced in a study of shared clonotypes between healthy human individuals. Some clones are missing from TCRdb's copy, which holds only in-frame ones; the method was immunoSEQ multiplex PCR. This table has about 600,000 clones, 97% appearing once. Source material: naive CD4+ T cells sorted from blood. The subset denotes: CD45RA+ positively selected. The receptors shown here come from a woman aged 30 to 39 in good health.

The chain joins TRBV10-1 to TRBJ2-7; 7 nucleotides line up with TRBD1. The CDR3 spans 14 residues. Germline assignment: CDR1 WNHNN and CDR2 SYGVQD (reference sequence). V lost 2 bases, J lost 2 bases, and 3 bases stayed unmatched. The CDR3 protein is CASSEGDSPYEQYF. The CDR3, as DNA: TGCGCCAGCAGTGAGGGGGACAGCCCCTACGAGCAGTACTTC.

The V and J genes are TRBV7-8 and TRBJ2-2; 12 bases agree with TRBD1. The CDR3 has 16 residues. Germline V gene data show CDR1 as SGHVS and CDR2 as FQNEAQ. Trimming at V came to 4 bases and at J to 4 bases, leaving 4 bases not matched to a gene. The CDR3 nucleotides are TGTGCCAGCAGCTCCGGGACAGGGGGCATCACCGGGGAGCTGTTTTTT. Amino acids: CASSSGTGGITGELFF.

V and J are TRBV6-5 and TRBJ1-1, with D uncertain. The CDR3 consists of 14 residues. V lost 5 bases and J 0 bases, leaving 10 bases between the germline ends. CDR1 MNHEY and CDR2 SVGAGI come from the germline V gene. CDR3 region: CASSALSMNTEAFF. For the CDR3, the DNA is TGTGCCAGCAGTGCCCTGTCCATGAACACTGAAGCTTTCTTT.

The CDR3 region is CASSHGLAGGNEQFF. The DNA for the CDR3 is TGTGCCAGCAGCCACGGACTAGCGGGGGGGAATGAGCAGTTCTTC. The rearrangement links TRBV14 to TRBJ2-1; 15 positions match TRBD2. Germline V gives CDR1 SGHDN, CDR2 FVKESK. After removal of 3 bases from V and 7 bases from J, the junction contained 1 base not matched to a gene. The CDR3 consists of 15 residues.

The rearrangement links TRBV5-4 to TRBJ2-7; 9 positions match TRBD1. Per germline, CDR1 SGHNT and CDR2 YYREEE (reference sequence). The CDR3 is 16 amino acids. V lost 3 bases to trimming and J lost 5 bases; unmatched junction nucleotides: 12. The CDR3 loop is CASSSPPGQGIHEQYF. For the CDR3, the DNA is TGTGCCAGCAGCTCCCCACCGGGACAGGGTATCCACGAGCAGTACTTC.

The rearrangement uses TRBV4-1 and TRBJ2-3; D remains ambiguous. Trimming pared 0 bases from V and 2 bases from J, leaving 15 bases between. Germline V CDR1 and CDR2: MGHRA, YSYEKL. CDR3 length equals 17 residues. The CDR3 sequence: CASSQESWYIPTDTQYF. The CDR3 DNA follows: TGCGCCAGCAGCCAAGAAAGCTGGTACATCCCCACAGATACGCAGTATTTT.

Concerning this clone itself: One end of the junction varies from germline; a read error may be responsible. The gene calls are TRBV27 and TRBJ1-5, with a weak D call TRBD1 (6 bases). The CDR3 is made up of 16 amino acids. In germline, CDR1 is MNHEY, CDR2 SMNVEV (reference sequence). The CDR3 loop reads CASSLSSGARNQPQHF. The DNA for the CDR3 is TGTGCCAGCAGTCTATCCTCAGGGGCAAGGAATCAGCCCCAGCATTTT.

The CDR3 protein is CASSQVLAVYNEQFF. The CDR3 bases are TGCGCCAGCAGCCAAGTGCTAGCGGTCTACAATGAGCAGTTCTTC. The V and J genes are TRBV4-1 and TRBJ2-1; TRBD2 matches at 7 bases. The CDR3 spans 15 residues. Germline values: CDR1 MGHRA, CDR2 YSYEKL. The junction had 3 bases not matched to a gene; V was cut back by 1 base and J by 3 bases.

CDR3 sequence (DNA): TGTGCCAGCAGCACCCGCCAACCCTACGAGCAGTACTTC. This codes for CASSTRQPYEQYF. This chain links TRBV7-2 with TRBJ2-7; no clear D gene. Germline values: CDR1 SGHTA, CDR2 FQGNSA. V dropped 5 bases and J dropped 2 bases, with 10 bases sitting between them. CDR3 length equals 13 residues.

The V and J genes are TRBV29-1 and TRBJ2-1, with D unresolved. CDR1 is SQVTM and CDR2 is ANQGSEA in the germline V gene. The CDR3 has 14 residues. V dropped 3 bases and J dropped 4 bases, with 13 bases sitting between them. The chain's CDR3 is CSVDPAEKYNEQFF. CDR3 in DNA: TGCAGCGTTGATCCGGCAGAGAAATACAATGAGCAGTTCTTC.

The chain is built from TRBV5-8 and TRBJ2-7, with D hard to call. The germline gives CDR1 SGHTS, CDR2 YDEGEE. V lost 2 bases, J lost 7 bases, and 10 bases lay in between. The CDR3 loop spans 12 amino acids. CDR3 protein: CASSFGPTEQYF. CDR3 coding DNA: TGTGCCAGCAGCTTCGGGCCGACAGAGCAGTACTTC.

The chain joins TRBV11-2 to TRBJ2-7; D unresolved. The germline CDR1 and CDR2 sequences are SGHAT and FQNNGV. CDR3 length equals 15 residues. V lost 5 bases and J lost 3, with 17 bases in between. CDR3 region: CASSKAVGRGYEQYF. As DNA, the CDR3 is TGTGCCAGCAGCAAGGCGGTGGGCAGAGGCTACGAGCAGTACTTC.

The chain uses TRBV12-5 and TRBJ2-7; 10 bases match TRBD1. There are 14 residues in the CDR3. The V gene end was trimmed by 6 bases and the J gene end by 5 bases; junction bases not matched to a gene: 7. CDR1 LGHNT and CDR2 FRNRAP come from the germline V gene. CDR3 protein: CASGRDRGYHEQYF. DNA for the CDR3: TGTGCTAGTGGCCGGGACAGGGGATACCACGAGCAGTACTTC.

J is TRBJ2-2 and V is TRBV15; a possible D gene is TRBD1 (5 bases). V shed 5 bases and J shed 1 base, with 11 bases lying between them. The CDR3 runs to 15 residues. Germline V gene lookup returns CDR1 LNHNV and CDR2 YYDKDF (reference sequence). The CDR3 is CATSGEQGNTGELFF. DNA of the CDR3: TGTGCCACCAGCGGTGAGCAGGGGAACACCGGGGAGCTGTTTTTT.

The chain combines TRBV4-2 with TRBJ2-1; 7 nucleotides align to TRBD2. CDR1 is LGHNA and CDR2 is YNFKEQ in the germline V gene. The CDR3 is 14 amino acids. The V segment lost 4 bases and the J segment 10 bases; nucleotides outside the gene matches: 10. CDR3 protein: CASSPRTSVNEQFF. CDR3 sequence (DNA): TGTGCCAGCAGCCCTAGAACTAGCGTAAACGAGCAGTTCTTC.

V and J are TRBV12-5 and TRBJ1-2; 9 nucleotides line up with TRBD1. Trimming cost V 5 bases and J 5 bases; bases outside gene matches: 6. CDR3 length equals 14 residues. Looked up from germline, CDR1 is LGHNT and CDR2 is FRNRAP. CDR3 sequence (DNA): TGTGCTAGTGGTATTACAGGGGGCCGGTATGGCTACACCTTC. Protein: CASGITGGRYGYTF.

This sequence joins TRBV28 and TRBJ1-4; TRBD1 matches at 9 bases. There are 16 residues in the CDR3. V was pared by 9 bases and J by 7 bases, with 15 bases of the junction left unmatched. Germline CDR1 MDHEN, CDR2 SYDVKM. CDR3 residues: CASRTGTGISSEKLFF. As DNA, the CDR3 is TGTGCCAGTAGAACCGGGACAGGGATTTCTAGTGAAAAACTGTTTTTT.

The rearrangement links TRBV27 to TRBJ2-7, with 12 bases aligning to TRBD1. CDR1 MNHEY and CDR2 SMNVEV come from the germline V gene (reference sequence). The CDR3 is 17 residues long. The trim removed 6 bases at V and 2 bases at J, leaving 11 bases unmatched. The CDR3 region is CASSPSPGQGAPYEQYF. The CDR3 DNA is TGTGCCAGCAGCCCGAGCCCGGGACAGGGGGCGCCCTACGAGCAGTACTTC.

V usage is TRBV19 and J usage is TRBJ2-7, with 7 bases identical to TRBD1. CDR1 and CDR2 (germline): LNHDA, SQIVND (reference sequence). The CDR3 contains 14 residues. J gave up 1 base and V 5 bases, and 5 bases lay outside the gene matches. CDR3 residues: CASSPRQGSYEQYF. As DNA, the CDR3 is TGTGCCAGTAGTCCCAGACAGGGTTCCTACGAGCAGTACTTC.

This clone was detected only once. This sequence joins TRBV27 and TRBJ1-1; possible D gene TRBD1, 5 bases. The CDR3 spans 12 residues. With 5 bases removed from V and 7 bases from J, the gap between germline ends came to 11 bases. Germline assignment: CDR1 MNHEY and CDR2 SMNVEV (reference sequence). CDR3 bases: TGTGCCAGCAGTCCCCACAGGATTGAAGCTTTCTTT. Amino acid sequence: CASSPHRIEAFF.

V gene TRBV2 combines with J gene TRBJ2-2; 8 nucleotides match TRBD1. The CDR3 contains 15 residues. V lost 6 bases to trimming and J lost 2 bases; unmatched junction nucleotides: 5. Germline V gene sequence: CDR1 SNHLY, CDR2 FYNNEI. CDR3 protein: CASRVDRGNTGELFF. DNA of the CDR3: TGTGCCAGCAGAGTCGACAGGGGAAACACCGGGGAGCTGTTTTTT.

CDR3 residues: CSARYGAEAFF. CDR3 coding DNA: TGCAGTGCTAGATACGGGGCTGAAGCTTTCTTT. The genes are TRBV20-1 and TRBJ1-1; D call uncertain. Germline lookup yields CDR1 DFQATT and CDR2 SNEGSKA (reference sequence). V dropped 2 bases and J dropped 6 bases, with 7 bases sitting between them. This CDR3 is 11 amino acids long.

The V gene is TRBV7-2, the J gene TRBJ2-7; D is perhaps TRBD1 or TRBD2 (5 bases each). Trimming took off 3 bases at V and 2 bases at J, with 23 bases between the two ends. Germline assignment: CDR1 SGHTA and CDR2 FQGNSA. This CDR3 region has 18 residues. The chain's CDR3 is CASSFKGVSLSGPYEQYF. CDR3 DNA sequence: TGTGCCAGCAGCTTTAAGGGAGTTTCCCTTTCGGGACCCTACGAGCAGTACTTC.

The chain recombines TRBV6-1 with TRBJ2-7; D gene unclear. The CDR3 loop spans 11 amino acids. V was trimmed by 3 bases and J by 3 bases, leaving 3 bases between them. The germline CDR1 and CDR2 sequences are MNHNS and SASEGT. The CDR3 coding sequence is TGTGCCAGCAGTGACCACTACGAGCAGTACTTC. Its protein is CASSDHYEQYF.

The chain couples TRBV7-2 to TRBJ2-5, with D unresolved. The V end lost 1 base, the J end lost 2 bases, and 5 bases lay between the germline ends. Germline V gives CDR1 SGHTA, CDR2 FQGNSA. The CDR3 runs 13 residues. The CDR3 DNA reads TGTGCCAGCAGCTTAGACAGACAAGAGACCCAGTACTTC. Encoded protein: CASSLDRQETQYF.

The genes are TRBV10-3 and TRBJ1-6; D not resolved. Germline assignment: CDR1 ENHRY and CDR2 SYGVKD. V lost 7 bases to trimming and J lost 8 bases, with 9 bases between them. This CDR3 region has 12 residues. The CDR3 sequence: CAINNGYSPLHF. The CDR3 DNA reads as TGTGCCATCAACAACGGGTATTCACCCCTCCACTTT.

V usage is TRBV6-5 and J usage is TRBJ2-3, with D unclear. The germline V gene has CDR1 MNHEY and CDR2 SVGAGI. This CDR3 contains 15 residues. Trimming left V 1 base short and J 5 bases short, with 13 bases between. In DNA form, the CDR3 reads TGTGCCAGCAGTTACTTGGCCGGCACGGGAGATACGCAGTATTTT. Translation: CASSYLAGTGDTQYF.

The rearrangement links TRBV5-1 to TRBJ1-4; maybe TRBD1 (6 bases). Trimming pared 0 bases from V and 4 bases from J, leaving 10 bases between. There are 15 residues in the CDR3. The germline V gene has CDR1 SGHRS and CDR2 YFSETQ. CDR3 coding DNA: TGCGCCAGCAGCTTGGGGACAGCAATTAATGAAAAACTGTTTTTT. This translates into CASSLGTAINEKLFF. The full variable domain, in which reference TRBV5-1 and TRBJ1-4 provide the parts outside the CDR3, is KAGVTQTPRYLIKTRGQQVTLSCSPISGHRSVSWYQQTPGQGLQFLFEYFSETQRNKGNFPGRFSGRQFSNSRSEMNVSTLELGDSALYLCASSLGTAINEKLFFGSGTQLSVL.

V is TRBV6-5 and J is TRBJ2-2, with D unclear. The germline V and J ends were trimmed by 2 bases and 3 bases, with 10 bases remaining between them. Per germline, CDR1 MNHEY and CDR2 SVGAGI. This CDR3 is 15 amino acids long. CDR3 in DNA: TGTGCCAGCAGTTACGTGGGTTCGGACACCGGGGAGCTGTTTTTT. Translated, it gives CASSYVGSDTGELFF.

The V call is TRBV5-8, the J call TRBJ2-7; tentatively, D is TRBD2 (6 bases). The CDR3 contains 15 residues. V lost 4 bases and J lost 6, with 20 bases in between. The germline CDR1 and CDR2 sequences are SGHTS and YDEGEE. The CDR3 spells CASSLLREAVAEQYF. The DNA for the CDR3 is TGTGCCAGCAGCCTGTTGAGGGAGGCGGTCGCCGAGCAGTACTTC.